This T cell receptor (beta chain) is drawn from a study of blood T cell repertoires in COVID-19. The CDR3 loop spans 16 amino acids. After removal of 5 bases from V and 3 bases from J, the junction contained 5 bases not matched to a gene. CDR1 SGHVS and CDR2 FQNEAQ come from the germline V gene. Per the authors' pipeline: Quantification of nucleated cells was approximated via reference gene primer amplification. Here immunoSEQ multiplex PCR was the method, and the copy in TCRdb shows in-frame clones only, minus some. That table furnishes V, J and clone size, whereas the DNA furnished D and trimming. Of 350,000 to 400,000 clones in the sample, around nine tenths were seen once.

The genes are TRBV7-8 and TRBJ2-5; TRBD2 agrees at 14 bases. Sequencing was done on a sample of PBMCs or T cells enriched from blood (not recorded which). The receptor was derived from a woman aged 18-30 years who had recovered from COVID-19. CDR3 coding DNA: TGTGCCAGCAGCCCCCGACTAGCGGGGGGGAAAGAGACCCAGTACTTC. It translates to CASSPRLAGGKETQYF.